The text below deals with one T cell receptor beta chain. This clone has just one count. Its target antigen remains unknown. Per-base quality was not reported, and no clone a single base away is much larger than it. The data were obtained in a study of lymphopenia after photon versus proton radiotherapy (dated by TCRdb to about 2019). Study-level background: Photon and proton radiation therapy were compared by the study for their immunological effects in patients with gastrointestinal tumors who developed high-grade lymphopenia. The goal of the study was to characterize the differences between the two radiation modalities in how they affect the immune system. The cohort included approximately 22 patients with gastrointestinal tumors who developed lymphopenia after receiving either photon or proton therapy. Study-wide findings and limitations: After the lymphocyte count nadir, photon-treated repertoires showed oligoclonal expansion, especially of CD8+ Temra cells, which drove the drop in diversity. Relative stability during treatment was observed in proton-treated patients, whereas loss of naive T cells and TCR diversity and gain of effector/memory populations were observed in photon-treated patients. The survival association was assessed only in patients who died, and better survival with proton therapy was presented by the authors as a possibility rather than a demonstrated result. Across the cohort, an inverse correlation was found between a larger post-nadir drop in TCR diversity and overall survival time among patients who died.

The receptor library was made with the immunoSEQ multiplex PCR assay. T cell repertoires were profiled by deep sequencing of rearranged TCR beta loci, alongside multiparametric flow cytometry. TCRdb's version of the immuneACCESS table is confined to in-frame rearrangements and falls short of the full clone set. An unresolved V gene accounts for under half of the shortfall where checked; the remainder is of unknown origin. In all, the sample holds some 25,000 clones, and about 82% of those were seen once. The top ten constitute around 20% of the sample. The receptor was isolated from a woman aged 70 to 79 with pancreatic cancer. The specimen was peripheral blood, collected from a patient treated with proton-based radiotherapy.

The sequence in DNA is TGTGCCACCACCCTTGGACTTTCGAACACCGGGGAGCTGTTTTTT. This codes for CATTLGLSNTGELFF. Here the chain combines TRBV15 and TRBJ2-2, and the D gene may be TRBD2, 5 bases matching. Measured from the cysteine to the phenylalanine, the CDR3 is 15 residues long. The DNA shown is the 45-base CDR3, in frame from base 1. V gives up 7 bases and J gives up 0 bases, and the segment between their germline ends measures 12 bases. Based on the germline V gene (reference sequence), the CDR1 and CDR2 sequences are LNHNV and YYDKDF.